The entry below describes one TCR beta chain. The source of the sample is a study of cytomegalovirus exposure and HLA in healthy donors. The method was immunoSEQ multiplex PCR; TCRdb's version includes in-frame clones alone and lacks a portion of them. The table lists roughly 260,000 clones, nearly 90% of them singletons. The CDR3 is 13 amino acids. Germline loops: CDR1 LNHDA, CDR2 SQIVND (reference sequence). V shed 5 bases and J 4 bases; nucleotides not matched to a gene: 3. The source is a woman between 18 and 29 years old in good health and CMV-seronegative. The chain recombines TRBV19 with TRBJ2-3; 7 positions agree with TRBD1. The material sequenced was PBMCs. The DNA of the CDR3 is TGTGCCAGTAGTCCCCAGGGGGCAGATACGCAGTATTTT. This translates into CASSPQGADTQYF.